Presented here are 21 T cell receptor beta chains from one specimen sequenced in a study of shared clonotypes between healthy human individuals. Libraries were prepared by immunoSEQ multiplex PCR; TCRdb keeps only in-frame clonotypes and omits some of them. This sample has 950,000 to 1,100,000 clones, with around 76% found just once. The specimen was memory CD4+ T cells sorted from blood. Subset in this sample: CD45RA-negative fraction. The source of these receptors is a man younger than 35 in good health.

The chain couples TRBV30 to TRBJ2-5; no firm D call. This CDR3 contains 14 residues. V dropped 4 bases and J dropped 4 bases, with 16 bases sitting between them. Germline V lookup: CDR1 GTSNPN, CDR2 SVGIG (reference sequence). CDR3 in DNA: TGTGCCTGGACGTCCTTCTTAGGAAGAGAGACCCAGTACTTC. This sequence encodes CAWTSFLGRETQYF.

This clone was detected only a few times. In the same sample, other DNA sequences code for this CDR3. This CDR3 is CASSWGGDTEAFF. CDR3 coding DNA: TGCGCCAGCAGCTGGGGGGGCGACACTGAAGCTTTCTTT. J is TRBJ1-1 and V is TRBV5-1; D might be TRBD1 (6 bases). Germline CDR1 SGHRS, CDR2 YFSETQ. Trimming took off 3 bases at V and 3 bases at J, with 9 bases between the two ends. This CDR3 has 13 amino acids.

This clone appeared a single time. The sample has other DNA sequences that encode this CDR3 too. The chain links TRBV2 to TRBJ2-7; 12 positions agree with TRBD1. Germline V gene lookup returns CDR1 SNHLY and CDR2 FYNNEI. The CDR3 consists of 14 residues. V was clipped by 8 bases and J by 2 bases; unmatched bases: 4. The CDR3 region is CASSGQGATYEQYF. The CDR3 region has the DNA TGTGCCAGCTCGGGACAGGGGGCAACCTACGAGCAGTACTTC.

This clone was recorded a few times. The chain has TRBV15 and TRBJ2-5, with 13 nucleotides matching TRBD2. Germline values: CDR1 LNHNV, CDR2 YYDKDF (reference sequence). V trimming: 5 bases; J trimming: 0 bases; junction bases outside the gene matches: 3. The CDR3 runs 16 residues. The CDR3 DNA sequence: TGTGCCACCAGCCCAGGGACTAGCGGGAACCAAGAGACCCAGTACTTC. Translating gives CATSPGTSGNQETQYF.

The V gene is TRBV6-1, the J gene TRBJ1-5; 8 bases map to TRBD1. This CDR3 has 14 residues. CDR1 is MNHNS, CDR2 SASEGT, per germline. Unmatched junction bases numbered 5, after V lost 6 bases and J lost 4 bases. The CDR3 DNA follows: TGTGCCAGCAGCAGGACAGGGTTAAATCAGCCCCAGCATTTT. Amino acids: CASSRTGLNQPQHF.

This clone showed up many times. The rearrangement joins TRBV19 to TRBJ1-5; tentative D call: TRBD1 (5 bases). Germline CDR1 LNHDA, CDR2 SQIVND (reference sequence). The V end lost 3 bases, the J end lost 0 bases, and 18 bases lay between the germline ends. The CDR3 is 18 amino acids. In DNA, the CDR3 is TGTGCCAGTAGTATGGAGGGGCCCCAGCGGTATAGCAATCAGCCCCAGCATTTT. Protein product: CASSMEGPQRYSNQPQHF.

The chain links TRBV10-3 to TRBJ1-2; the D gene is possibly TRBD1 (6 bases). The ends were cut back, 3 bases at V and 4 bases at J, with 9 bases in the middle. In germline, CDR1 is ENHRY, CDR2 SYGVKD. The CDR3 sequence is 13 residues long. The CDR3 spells CAISDRGTYGYTF. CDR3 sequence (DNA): TGTGCCATCAGTGACAGGGGAACCTATGGCTACACCTTC.

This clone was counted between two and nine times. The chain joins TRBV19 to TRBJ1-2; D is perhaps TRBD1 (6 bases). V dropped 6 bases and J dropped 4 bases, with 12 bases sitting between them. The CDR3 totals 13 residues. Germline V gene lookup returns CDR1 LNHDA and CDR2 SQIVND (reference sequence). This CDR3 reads CASRRTVRYGYTF. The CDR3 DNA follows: TGTGCCAGTAGGCGGACAGTTCGCTATGGCTACACCTTC.

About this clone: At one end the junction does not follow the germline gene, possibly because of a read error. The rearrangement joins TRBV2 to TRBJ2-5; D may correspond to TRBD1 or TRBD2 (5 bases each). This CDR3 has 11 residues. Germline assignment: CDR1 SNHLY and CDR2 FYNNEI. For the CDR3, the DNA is TGTGCCAGCAGTGCCCGGGACCTAGGAAACTTC. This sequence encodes CASSARDLGNF.

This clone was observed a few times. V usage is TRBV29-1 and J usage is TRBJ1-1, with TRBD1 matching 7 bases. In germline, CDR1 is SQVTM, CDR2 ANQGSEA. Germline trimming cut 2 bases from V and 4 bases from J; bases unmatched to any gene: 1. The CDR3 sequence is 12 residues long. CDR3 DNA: TGCAGCGTTGAAAGGGACAGCACTGAAGCTTTCTTT. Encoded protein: CSVERDSTEAFF.

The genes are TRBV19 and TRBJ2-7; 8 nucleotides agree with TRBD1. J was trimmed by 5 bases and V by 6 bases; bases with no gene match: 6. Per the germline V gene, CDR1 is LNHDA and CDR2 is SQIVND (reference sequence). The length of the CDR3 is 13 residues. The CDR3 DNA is TGTGCCAGTAGACCCGACAGGGGCGACGAGCAGTACTTC. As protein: CASRPDRGDEQYF.

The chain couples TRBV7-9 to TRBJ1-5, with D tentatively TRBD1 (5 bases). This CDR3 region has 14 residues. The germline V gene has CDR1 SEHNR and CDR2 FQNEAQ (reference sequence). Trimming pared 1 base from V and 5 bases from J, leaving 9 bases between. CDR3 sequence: CASSLGGQYQPQHF. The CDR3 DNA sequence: TGTGCCAGCAGCTTAGGGGGCCAATATCAGCCCCAGCATTTT.

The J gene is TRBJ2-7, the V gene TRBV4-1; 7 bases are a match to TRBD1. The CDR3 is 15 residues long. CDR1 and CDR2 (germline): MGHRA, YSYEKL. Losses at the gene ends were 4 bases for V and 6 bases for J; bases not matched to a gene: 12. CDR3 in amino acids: CASSPYRGQTSEQYF. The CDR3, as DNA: TGCGCCAGCAGCCCATACAGGGGTCAGACTTCCGAGCAGTACTTC.

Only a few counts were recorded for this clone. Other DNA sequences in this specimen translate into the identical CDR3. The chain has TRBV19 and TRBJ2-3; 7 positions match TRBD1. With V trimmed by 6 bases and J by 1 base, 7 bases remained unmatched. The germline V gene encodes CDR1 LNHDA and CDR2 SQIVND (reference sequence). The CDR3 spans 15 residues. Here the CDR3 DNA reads TGTGCCAGTAGCCCACAGGGGATCGGCACAGATACGCAGTATTTT. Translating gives CASSPQGIGTDTQYF.

The CDR3 DNA reads as TGTGCCAGCAGCTACCCAGGGGACTCCTACGAGCAGTACTTC. Amino acid sequence: CASSYPGDSYEQYF. The genes are TRBV5-4 and TRBJ2-7, with D possibly being TRBD1 (6 bases). V gave up 3 bases and J gave up 0 bases, with 10 bases separating them. Germline V gene data show CDR1 as SGHNT and CDR2 as YYREEE (reference sequence). The CDR3 contains 14 residues.

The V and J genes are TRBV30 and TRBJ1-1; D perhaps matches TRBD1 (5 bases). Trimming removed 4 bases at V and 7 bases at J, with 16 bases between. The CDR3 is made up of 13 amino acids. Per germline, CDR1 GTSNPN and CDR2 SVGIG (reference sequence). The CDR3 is CAWNVRGRGEAFF. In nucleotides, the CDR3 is TGTGCCTGGAATGTGAGGGGAAGGGGTGAAGCTTTCTTT.

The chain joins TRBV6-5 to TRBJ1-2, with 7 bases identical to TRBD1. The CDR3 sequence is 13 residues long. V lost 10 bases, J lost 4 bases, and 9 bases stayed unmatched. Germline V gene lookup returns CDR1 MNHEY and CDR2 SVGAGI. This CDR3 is CAIRDSFTYGYTF. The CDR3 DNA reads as TGTGCCATTCGGGACAGCTTCACCTATGGCTACACCTTC.

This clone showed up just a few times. The CDR3 nucleotides read TGCGCCAGCAGGGTGACTAGCGGGAGCCACGAGCAGTACTTC. It is translated as CASRVTSGSHEQYF. The rearrangement links TRBV5-1 to TRBJ2-7, with 12 bases identical to TRBD2. Germline V gene data show CDR1 as SGHRS and CDR2 as YFSETQ. This CDR3 has 14 amino acids. V shed 5 bases, J shed 5 bases, and the junction held 5 bases outside the gene matches.

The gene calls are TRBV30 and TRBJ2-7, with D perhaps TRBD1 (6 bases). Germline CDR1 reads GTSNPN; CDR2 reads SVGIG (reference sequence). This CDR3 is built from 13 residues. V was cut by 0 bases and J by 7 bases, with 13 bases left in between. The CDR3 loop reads CAWSVNQGWEQYF. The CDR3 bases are TGTGCCTGGAGTGTGAACCAGGGGTGGGAGCAGTACTTC.

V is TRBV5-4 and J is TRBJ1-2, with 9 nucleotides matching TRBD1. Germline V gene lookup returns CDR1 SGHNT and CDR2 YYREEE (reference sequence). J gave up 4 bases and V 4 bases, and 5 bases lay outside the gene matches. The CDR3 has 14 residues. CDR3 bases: TGTGCCAGCAGCCCGCCGGGACAGGGCTATGGCTACACCTTC. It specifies CASSPPGQGYGYTF.

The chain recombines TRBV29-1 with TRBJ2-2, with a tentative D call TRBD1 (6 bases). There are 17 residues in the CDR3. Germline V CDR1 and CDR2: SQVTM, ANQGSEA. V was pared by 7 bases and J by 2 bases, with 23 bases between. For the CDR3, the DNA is TGCAGCGCCGGACAGAGCAACACCGCCCTAAACACCGGGGAGCTGTTTTTT. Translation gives CSAGQSNTALNTGELFF.